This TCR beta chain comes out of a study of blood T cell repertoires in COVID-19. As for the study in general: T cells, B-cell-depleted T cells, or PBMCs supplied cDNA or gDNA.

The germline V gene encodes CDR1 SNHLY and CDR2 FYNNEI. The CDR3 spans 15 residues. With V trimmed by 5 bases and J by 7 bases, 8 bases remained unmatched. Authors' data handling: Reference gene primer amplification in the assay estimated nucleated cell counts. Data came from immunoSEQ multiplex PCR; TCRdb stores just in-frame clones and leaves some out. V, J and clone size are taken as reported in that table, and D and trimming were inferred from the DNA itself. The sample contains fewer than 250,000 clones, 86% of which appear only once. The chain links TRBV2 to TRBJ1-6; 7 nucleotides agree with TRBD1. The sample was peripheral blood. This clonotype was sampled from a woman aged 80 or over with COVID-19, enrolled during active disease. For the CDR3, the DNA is TGTGCCAGCAGTCTTGGACAGGCCATAAATTCACCCCTCCACTTT. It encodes CASSLGQAINSPLHF.